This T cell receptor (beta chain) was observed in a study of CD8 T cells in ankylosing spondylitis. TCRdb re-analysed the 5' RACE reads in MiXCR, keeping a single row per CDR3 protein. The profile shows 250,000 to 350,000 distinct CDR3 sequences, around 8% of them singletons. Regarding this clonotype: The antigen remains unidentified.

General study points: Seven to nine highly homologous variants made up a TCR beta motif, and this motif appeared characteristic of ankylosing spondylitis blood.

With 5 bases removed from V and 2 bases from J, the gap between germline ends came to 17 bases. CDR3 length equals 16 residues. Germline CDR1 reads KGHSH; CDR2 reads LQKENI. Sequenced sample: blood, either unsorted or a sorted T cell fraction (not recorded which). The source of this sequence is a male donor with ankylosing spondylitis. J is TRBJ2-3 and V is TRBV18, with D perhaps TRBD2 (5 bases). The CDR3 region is CASSKASSEVTDTQYF. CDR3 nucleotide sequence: TGTGCCAGCTCAAAAGCGAGTAGCGAAGTCACAGATACGCAGTATTTT.